This TCR beta chain was captured by sequencing in a study of T cells after yellow fever vaccination. Notes on the study in general: Clones that expanded after primary vaccination mostly reappeared after the booster (roughly 96% CD4, around 87% CD8). On re-exposure, the response was weaker but peaked faster, at day 5 versus 15.

Germline values: CDR1 MDHEN, CDR2 SYDVKM. V was clipped by 5 bases and J by 4 bases; unmatched bases: 8. CDR3 length: 15 amino acids. A word on this clonotype: Its antigen is undetermined.

TCRdb passed the 5' RACE reads through MiXCR, listing each CDR3 protein once. The top ten hold around 17% of the sample, which has around 500,000 distinct CDR3 sequences, less than 25% seen once. This TCR was recovered from a man aged 18 to 29 who received the YFV17D yellow fever vaccine. The input for sequencing was PBMCs, taken roughly 20 days after the first yellow fever vaccination. The rearrangement links TRBV28 to TRBJ1-5; TRBD1 agrees at 7 bases. The CDR3 loop is CASSRGPGGNQPQHF. The CDR3 bases are TGTGCCAGCAGTAGGGGGCCTGGTGGGAATCAGCCCCAGCATTTT.